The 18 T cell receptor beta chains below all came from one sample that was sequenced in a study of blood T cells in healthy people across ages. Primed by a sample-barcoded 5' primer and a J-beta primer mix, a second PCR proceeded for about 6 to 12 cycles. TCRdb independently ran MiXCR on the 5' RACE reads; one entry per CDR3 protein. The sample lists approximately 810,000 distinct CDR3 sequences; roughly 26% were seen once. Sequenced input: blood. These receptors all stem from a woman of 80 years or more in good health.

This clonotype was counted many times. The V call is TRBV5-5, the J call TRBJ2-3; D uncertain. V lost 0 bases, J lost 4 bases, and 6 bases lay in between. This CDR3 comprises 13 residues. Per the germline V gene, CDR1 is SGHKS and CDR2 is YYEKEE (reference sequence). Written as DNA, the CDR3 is TGTGCCAGCAGCTTGGCGTTCCCAGATACGCAGTATTTT. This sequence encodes CASSLAFPDTQYF.

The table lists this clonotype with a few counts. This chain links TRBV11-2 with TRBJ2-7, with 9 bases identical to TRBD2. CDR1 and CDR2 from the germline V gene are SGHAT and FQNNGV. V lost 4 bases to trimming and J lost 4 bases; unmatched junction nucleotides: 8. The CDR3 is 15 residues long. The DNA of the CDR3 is TGTGCCAGCAGCTCTGATCGGACTAGCGCGTACGAGCAGTACTTC. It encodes CASSSDRTSAYEQYF.

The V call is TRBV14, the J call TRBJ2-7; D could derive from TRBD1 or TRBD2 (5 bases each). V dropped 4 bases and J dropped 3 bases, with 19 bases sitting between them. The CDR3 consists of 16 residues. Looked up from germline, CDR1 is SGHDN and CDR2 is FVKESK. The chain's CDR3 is CASSREPGPRGYEQYF. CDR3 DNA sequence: TGTGCCAGCAGCCGGGAACCGGGACCACGGGGCTACGAGCAGTACTTC.

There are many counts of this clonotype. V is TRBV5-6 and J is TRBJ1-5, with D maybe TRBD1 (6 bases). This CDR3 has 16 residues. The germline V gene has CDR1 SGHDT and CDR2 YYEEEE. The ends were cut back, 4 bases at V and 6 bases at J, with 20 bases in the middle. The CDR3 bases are TGTGCCAGCAGCCCGCACCAGGGGAATCTGGGTCAGCCCCAGCATTTT. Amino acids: CASSPHQGNLGQPQHF.

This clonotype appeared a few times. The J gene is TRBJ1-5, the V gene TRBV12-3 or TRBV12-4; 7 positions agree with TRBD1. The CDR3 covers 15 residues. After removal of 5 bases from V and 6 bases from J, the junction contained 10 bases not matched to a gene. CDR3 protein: CASSPTGQAVQPQHF. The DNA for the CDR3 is TGTGCCAGCAGTCCGACAGGGCAGGCTGTTCAGCCCCAGCATTTT.

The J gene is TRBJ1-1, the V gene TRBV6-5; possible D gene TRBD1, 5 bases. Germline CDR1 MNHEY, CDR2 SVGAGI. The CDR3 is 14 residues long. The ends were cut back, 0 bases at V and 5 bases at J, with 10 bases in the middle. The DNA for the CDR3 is TGTGCCAGCAGTTACTCAGGGGTGCCGACTGAAGCTTTCTTT. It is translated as CASSYSGVPTEAFF.

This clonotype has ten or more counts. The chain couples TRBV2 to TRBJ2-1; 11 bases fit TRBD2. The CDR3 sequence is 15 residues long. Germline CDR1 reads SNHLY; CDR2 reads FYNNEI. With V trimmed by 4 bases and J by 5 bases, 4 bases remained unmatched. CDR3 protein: CASSVTSGGHNEQFF. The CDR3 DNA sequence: TGTGCCAGCAGTGTTACTAGCGGGGGCCACAATGAGCAGTTCTTC.

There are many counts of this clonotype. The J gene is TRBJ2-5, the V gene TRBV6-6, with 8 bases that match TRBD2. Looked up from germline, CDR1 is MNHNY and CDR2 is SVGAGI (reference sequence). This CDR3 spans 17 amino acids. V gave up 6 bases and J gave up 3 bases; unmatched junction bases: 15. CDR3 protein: CASSPPRELAAKETQYF. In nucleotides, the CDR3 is TGTGCCAGCAGCCCCCCCCGGGAACTAGCGGCAAAAGAGACCCAGTACTTC.

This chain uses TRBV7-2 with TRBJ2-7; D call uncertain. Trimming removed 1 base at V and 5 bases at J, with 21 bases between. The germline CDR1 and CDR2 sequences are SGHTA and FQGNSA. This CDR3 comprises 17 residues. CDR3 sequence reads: CASSLEWTTGGNDEQYF. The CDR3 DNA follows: TGTGCCAGCAGCTTAGAGTGGACGACGGGTGGCAACGACGAGCAGTACTTC.

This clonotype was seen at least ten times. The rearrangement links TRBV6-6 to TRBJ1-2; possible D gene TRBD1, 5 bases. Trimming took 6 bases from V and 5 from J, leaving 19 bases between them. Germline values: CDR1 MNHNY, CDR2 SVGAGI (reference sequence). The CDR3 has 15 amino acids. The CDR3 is CASSYGTAVRYGYTF. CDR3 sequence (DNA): TGTGCCAGCAGCTACGGGACGGCGGTGAGGTATGGCTACACCTTC.

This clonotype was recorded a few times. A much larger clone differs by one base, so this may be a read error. The CDR3 here is CASSFSRLAEQYF. The CDR3 bases are TGTGCCAGCAGCTTCTCGCGATTGGCTGAGCAGTACTTC. The rearrangement uses TRBV11-3 and TRBJ2-5, with D unclear. Trimming shortened V by 3 bases and J by 11 bases, and 16 bases separated the two germline ends. Per germline, CDR1 SGHNT and CDR2 YENEEA. CDR3 length equals 13 residues.

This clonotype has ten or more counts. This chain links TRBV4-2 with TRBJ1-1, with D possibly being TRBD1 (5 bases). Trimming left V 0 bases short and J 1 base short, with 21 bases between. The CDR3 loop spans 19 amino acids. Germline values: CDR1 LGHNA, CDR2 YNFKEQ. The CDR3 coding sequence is TGTGCCAGCAGCCAAGATTGGGGCCGGACTCTCCTACGGAACACTGAAGCTTTCTTT. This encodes CASSQDWGRTLLRNTEAFF.

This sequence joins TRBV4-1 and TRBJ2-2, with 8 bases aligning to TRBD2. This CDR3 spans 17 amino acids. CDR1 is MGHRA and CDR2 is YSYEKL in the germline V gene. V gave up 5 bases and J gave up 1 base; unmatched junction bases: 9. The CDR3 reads CASSFNGLAQNTGELFF. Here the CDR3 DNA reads TGCGCCAGCAGCTTCAACGGACTAGCCCAGAACACCGGGGAGCTGTTTTTT.

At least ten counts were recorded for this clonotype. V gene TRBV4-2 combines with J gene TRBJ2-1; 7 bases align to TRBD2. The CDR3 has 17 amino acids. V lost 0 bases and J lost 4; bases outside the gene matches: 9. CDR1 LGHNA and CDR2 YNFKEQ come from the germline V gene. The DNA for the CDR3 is TGTGCCAGCAGCCAAGAGCTCGTGAGACTAGCATACAATGAGCAGTTCTTC. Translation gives CASSQELVRLAYNEQFF.

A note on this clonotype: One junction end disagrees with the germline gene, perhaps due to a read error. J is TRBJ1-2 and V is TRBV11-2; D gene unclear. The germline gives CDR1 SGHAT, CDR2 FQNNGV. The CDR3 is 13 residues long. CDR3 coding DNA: TGTGCCAGCACCTTGGCGTCAAACTATGGCCACACCTTC. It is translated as CASTLASNYGHTF. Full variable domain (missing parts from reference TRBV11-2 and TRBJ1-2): EAGVAQSPRYKIIEKRQSVAFWCNPISGHATLYWYQQILGQGPKLLIQFQNNGVVDDSQLPKDRFSAERLKGVDSTLKIQPAKLEDSAVYLCASTLASNYGHTFGSGTRLTVV.

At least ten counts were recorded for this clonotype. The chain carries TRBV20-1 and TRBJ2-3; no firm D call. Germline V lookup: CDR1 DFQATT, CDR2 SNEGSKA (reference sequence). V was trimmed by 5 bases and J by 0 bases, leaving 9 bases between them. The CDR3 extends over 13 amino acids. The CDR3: CSAPSPSTDTQYF. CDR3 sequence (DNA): TGCAGTGCTCCCTCCCCTAGCACAGATACGCAGTATTTT.

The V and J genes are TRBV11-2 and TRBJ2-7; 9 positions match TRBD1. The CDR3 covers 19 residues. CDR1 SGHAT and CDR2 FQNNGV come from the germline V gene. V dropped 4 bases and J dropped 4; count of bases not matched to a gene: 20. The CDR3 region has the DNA TGTGCCAGCAGCTCGTTCATGGGGGGACAGGGTGCTTTGGGGTACGAGCAGTACTTC. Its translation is CASSSFMGGQGALGYEQYF. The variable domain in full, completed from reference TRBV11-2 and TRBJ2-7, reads EAGVAQSPRYKIIEKRQSVAFWCNPISGHATLYWYQQILGQGPKLLIQFQNNGVVDDSQLPKDRFSAERLKGVDSTLKIQPAKLEDSAVYLCASSSFMGGQGALGYEQYFGPGTRLTVT.

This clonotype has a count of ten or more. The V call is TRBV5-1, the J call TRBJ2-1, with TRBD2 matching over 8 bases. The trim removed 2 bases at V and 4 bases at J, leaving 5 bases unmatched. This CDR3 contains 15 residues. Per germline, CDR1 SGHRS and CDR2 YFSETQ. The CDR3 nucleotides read TGCGCCAGCAGCTTTTGGGCTAGCGGGTACAATGAGCAGTTCTTC. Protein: CASSFWASGYNEQFF.